The text below deals with one T cell receptor (beta chain). Investigators amplified TCR beta CDR3 regions from RNA transcripts. HTBI-primed first-round RT-PCR preceded second-round multiplex PCR. TCRdb passed the multiplex PCR reads through MiXCR, listing each CDR3 protein once. The sample holds 600,000 to 950,000 distinct CDR3 sequences, approximately 40% seen once. Other autoimmune diseases, uncontrolled infections, pregnancy or lactation excluded patients from enrollment. Orbital computed tomography, thyroid ultrasound, TRAb, serum thyroxine and clinical symptoms formed the basis of diagnosis. The data originate from a study of Graves' ophthalmopathy and Graves' hyperthyroidism. The material sequenced was peripheral blood. This TCR derives from an adult man with Graves' ophthalmopathy.

CDR3 in amino acids: CASSYASGGKSEAFF. CDR3 DNA sequence: TGTGCCAGCAGTTACGCGTCAGGGGGCAAATCTGAAGCTTTCTTT. The chain uses TRBV6-5 and TRBJ1-1; 8 positions agree with TRBD1. With V trimmed by 2 bases and J by 6 bases, 8 bases remained unmatched. The CDR3 extends over 15 amino acids. Germline CDR1 is MNHEY and CDR2 is SVGAGI.